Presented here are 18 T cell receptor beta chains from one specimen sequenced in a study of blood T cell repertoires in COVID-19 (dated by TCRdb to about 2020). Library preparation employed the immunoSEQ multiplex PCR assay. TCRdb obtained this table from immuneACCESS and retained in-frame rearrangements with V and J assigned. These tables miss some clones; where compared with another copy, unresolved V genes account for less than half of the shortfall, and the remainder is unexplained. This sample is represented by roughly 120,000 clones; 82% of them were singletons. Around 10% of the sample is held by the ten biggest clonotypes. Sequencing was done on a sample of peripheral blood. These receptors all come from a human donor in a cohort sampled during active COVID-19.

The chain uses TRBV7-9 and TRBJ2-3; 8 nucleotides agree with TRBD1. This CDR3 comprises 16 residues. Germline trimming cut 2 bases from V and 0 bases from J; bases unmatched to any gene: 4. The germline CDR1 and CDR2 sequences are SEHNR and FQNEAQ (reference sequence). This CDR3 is CASSLQGAVSTDTQYF. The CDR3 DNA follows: TGTGCCAGCAGCTTACAGGGGGCAGTTAGCACAGATACGCAGTATTTT.

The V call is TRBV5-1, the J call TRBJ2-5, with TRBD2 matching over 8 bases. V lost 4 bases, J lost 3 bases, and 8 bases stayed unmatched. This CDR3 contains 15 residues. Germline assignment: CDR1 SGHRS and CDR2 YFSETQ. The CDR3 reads CASSPSSGGEETQYF. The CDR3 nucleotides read TGCGCCAGCAGCCCGTCCAGCGGGGGTGAAGAGACCCAGTACTTC.

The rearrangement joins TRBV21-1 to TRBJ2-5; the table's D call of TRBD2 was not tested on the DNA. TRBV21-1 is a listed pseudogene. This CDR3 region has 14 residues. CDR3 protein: CASSKACGGETQYF. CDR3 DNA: TGTGCCAGCAGCAAAGCCTGCGGGGGAGAGACCCAGTACTTC.

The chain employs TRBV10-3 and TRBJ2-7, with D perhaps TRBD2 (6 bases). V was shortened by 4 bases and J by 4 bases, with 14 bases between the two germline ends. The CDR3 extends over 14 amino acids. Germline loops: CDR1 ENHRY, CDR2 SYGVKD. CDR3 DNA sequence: TGTGCCATCAGTGCAGGAGGGTTCGTGTACGAGCAGTACTTC. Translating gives CAISAGGFVYEQYF.

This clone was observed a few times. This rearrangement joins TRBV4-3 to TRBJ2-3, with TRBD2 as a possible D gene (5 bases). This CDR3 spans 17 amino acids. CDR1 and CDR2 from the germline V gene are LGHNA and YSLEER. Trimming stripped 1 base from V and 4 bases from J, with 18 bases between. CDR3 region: CASSQARRGWESDTQYF. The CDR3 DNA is TGCGCCAGCAGCCAAGCGCGAAGAGGTTGGGAGTCAGATACGCAGTATTTT.

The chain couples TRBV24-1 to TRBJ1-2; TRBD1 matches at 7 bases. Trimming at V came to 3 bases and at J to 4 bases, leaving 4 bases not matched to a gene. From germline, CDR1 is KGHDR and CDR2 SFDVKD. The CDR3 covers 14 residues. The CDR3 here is CATSDTTGSYGYTF. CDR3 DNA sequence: TGTGCCACCAGTGATACGACAGGGAGCTATGGCTACACCTTC.

The CDR3 region has the DNA TGTGCCAGCAGCTTAGGACAGCCCGGTAGCAATCAGCCCCAGCATTTT. Its protein is CASSLGQPGSNQPQHF. This chain links TRBV5-6 with TRBJ1-5; tentatively, D is TRBD1 (6 bases). The CDR3 extends over 16 amino acids. With 2 bases removed from V and 0 bases from J, the gap between germline ends came to 12 bases. Per the germline V gene, CDR1 is SGHDT and CDR2 is YYEEEE.

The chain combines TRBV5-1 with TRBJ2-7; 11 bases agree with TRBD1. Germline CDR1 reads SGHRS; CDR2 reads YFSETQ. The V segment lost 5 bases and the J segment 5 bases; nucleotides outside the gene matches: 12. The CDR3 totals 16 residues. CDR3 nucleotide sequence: TGCGCCAGCAGAAGATCTATTGGACAGGGGGCGAACGAGCAGTACTTC. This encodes CASRRSIGQGANEQYF.

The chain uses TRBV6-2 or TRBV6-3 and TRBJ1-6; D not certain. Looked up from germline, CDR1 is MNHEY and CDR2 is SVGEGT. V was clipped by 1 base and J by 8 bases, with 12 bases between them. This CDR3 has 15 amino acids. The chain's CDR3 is CASSYYEEIHSPLHF. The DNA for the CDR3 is TGTGCCAGCAGTTACTACGAGGAGATTCATTCACCCCTCCACTTT.

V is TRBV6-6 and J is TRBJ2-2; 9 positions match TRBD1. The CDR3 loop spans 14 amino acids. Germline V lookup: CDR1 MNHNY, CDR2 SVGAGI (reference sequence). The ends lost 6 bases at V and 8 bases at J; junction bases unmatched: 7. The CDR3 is CASRAGTGRGELFF. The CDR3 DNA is TGTGCCAGCAGGGCCGGGACAGGGAGGGGGGAGCTGTTTTTT.

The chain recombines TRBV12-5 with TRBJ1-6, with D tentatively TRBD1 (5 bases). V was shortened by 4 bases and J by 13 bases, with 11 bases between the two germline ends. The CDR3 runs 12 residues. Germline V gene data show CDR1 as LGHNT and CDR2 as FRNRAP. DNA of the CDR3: TGTGCTAGTGGTTCTCACAGGTACCCCCTCCACTTT. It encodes CASGSHRYPLHF.

DNA of the CDR3: TGTGCCAGTAGTTGGACCACAGGGAACACTGAAGCTTTCTTT. Protein sequence: CASSWTTGNTEAFF. This chain uses TRBV19 with TRBJ1-1; a possible D gene is TRBD1 (5 bases). The germline V and J ends were trimmed by 5 bases and 1 base, with 11 bases remaining between them. Germline V gene sequence: CDR1 LNHDA, CDR2 SQIVND (reference sequence). The CDR3 covers 14 residues. The full variable domain, with the rest looked up from reference TRBV19 and TRBJ1-1, is DGGITQSPKYLFRKEGQNVTLSCEQNLNHDAMYWYRQDPGQGLRLIYYSQIVNDFQKGDIAEGYSVSREKKESFPLTVTSAQKNPTAFYLCASSWTTGNTEAFFGQGTRLTVV.

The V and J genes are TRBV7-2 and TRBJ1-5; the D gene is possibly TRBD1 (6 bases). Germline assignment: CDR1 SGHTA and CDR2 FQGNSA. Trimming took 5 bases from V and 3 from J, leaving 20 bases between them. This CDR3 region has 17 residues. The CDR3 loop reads CASSPLAGAPNNQPQHF. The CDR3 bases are TGTGCCAGCAGCCCGCTGGCAGGGGCCCCCAACAATCAGCCCCAGCATTTT.

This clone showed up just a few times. This chain's CDR3 is CASSLDRGTGYEQYF. The DNA for the CDR3 is TGTGCCAGCAGCTTAGATCGCGGGACAGGTTACGAGCAGTACTTC. This chain uses TRBV7-9 with TRBJ2-7, with TRBD1 matching over 8 bases. The CDR3 runs to 15 residues. The V gene end was trimmed by 1 base and the J gene end by 4 bases; junction bases not matched to a gene: 6. Germline-derived CDR1 and CDR2 are SEHNR and FQNEAQ (reference sequence). Looking up the rest from reference TRBV7-9 and TRBJ2-7 gives the full variable domain: DTGVSQNPRHKITKRGQNVTFRCDPISEHNRLYWYRQTLGQGPEFLTYFQNEAQLEKSRLLSDRFSAERPKGSFSTLEIQRTEQGDSAMYLCASSLDRGTGYEQYFGPGTRLTVT.

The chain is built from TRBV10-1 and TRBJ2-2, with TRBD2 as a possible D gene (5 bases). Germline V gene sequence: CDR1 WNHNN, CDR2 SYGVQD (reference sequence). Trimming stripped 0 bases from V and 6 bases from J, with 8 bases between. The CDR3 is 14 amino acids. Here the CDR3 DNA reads TGCGCCAGCAGTGAGTCGGGAGTGGCCGGGGAGCTGTTTTTT. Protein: CASSESGVAGELFF.

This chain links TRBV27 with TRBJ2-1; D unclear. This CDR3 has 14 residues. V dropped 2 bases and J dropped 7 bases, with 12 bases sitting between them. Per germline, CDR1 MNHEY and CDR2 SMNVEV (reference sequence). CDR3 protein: CASSLRLGANEQFF. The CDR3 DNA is TGTGCCAGCAGTTTACGTTTAGGAGCGAATGAGCAGTTCTTC.

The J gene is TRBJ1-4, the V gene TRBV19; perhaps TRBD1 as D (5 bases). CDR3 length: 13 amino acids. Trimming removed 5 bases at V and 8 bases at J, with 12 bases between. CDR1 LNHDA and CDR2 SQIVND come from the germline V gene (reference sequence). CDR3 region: CASSQGGAEKLFF. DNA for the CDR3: TGTGCCAGTAGTCAGGGCGGGGCCGAAAAACTGTTTTTT.

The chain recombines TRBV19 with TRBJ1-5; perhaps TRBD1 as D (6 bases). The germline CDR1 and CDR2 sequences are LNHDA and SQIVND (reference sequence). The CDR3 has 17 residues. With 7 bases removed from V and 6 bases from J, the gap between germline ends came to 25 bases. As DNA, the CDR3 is TGTGCCAGTACCACTATGGGGCCCCAGGGGTGGGGTCAGCCCCAGCATTTT. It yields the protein CASTTMGPQGWGQPQHF.